The present TCR beta chain was sequenced within a study of blood T cell repertoires in COVID-19. Study in general: From T cells, B-cell-depleted T cells, or PBMCs came the material, which was cDNA or gDNA.

Clones were sequenced by immunoSEQ multiplex PCR, and TCRdb holds only the in-frame ones, with some missing. There are almost 500,000 clones in the sample; less than 90% occur only once, and 6.5% to 8.5% lies in the top ten. Two consecutive negative NP/OP PCR tests, clearance, or resolved symptoms defined Cohort 3 recovery. Germline CDR1 SQVTM, CDR2 ANQGSEA. CDR3 length: 12 residues. The junction had 10 bases not matched to a gene; V was cut back by 6 bases and J by 10 bases. The sequenced sample consisted of PBMCs or T cells enriched from blood (not recorded which). This TCR derives from an older woman who had recovered from COVID-19. The chain combines TRBV29-1 with TRBJ2-3; 7 bases line up with TRBD1. CDR3 in DNA: TGCAGCGTGTCCGGGACAGCGGTGTCGCAGTATTTT. Its protein product is CSVSGTAVSQYF.